This TCR beta chain is from a study of identical twins. About this clonotype: Its matching antigen is unknown.

Germline CDR1 is LNHNV and CDR2 is YYDKDF (reference sequence). The CDR3 loop spans 17 amino acids. The V end was cut by 6 bases, the J end by 0 bases, with 15 bases between. TCRdb independently ran MiXCR on the 5' RACE reads; one entry per CDR3 protein. The data show about 530,000 distinct CDR3 sequences, about 22% seen once. Study-level results: Twin pairs' shared out-of-frame alpha sequences were enriched in low generation probability. Fewer insertions marked abundant cord blood beta clonotypes; young adult naive trended weakly, memory not at all. Twins' surplus sharing was weaker for beta out-of-frame sequences.

These records were also assigned to another study, of yellow fever vaccine responses in identical twins.

V gene TRBV15 combines with J gene TRBJ2-6, with D tentatively TRBD1 or TRBD2 (5 bases each). This receptor was taken from a woman in her late teens or twenties in good health. The sample consisted of CD4+ T cells sorted from blood. Here the CDR3 reads CATRGTEPRSGANVLTF. CDR3 nucleotide sequence: TGTGCCACCAGAGGGACGGAGCCCCGCTCTGGGGCCAACGTCCTGACTTTC.